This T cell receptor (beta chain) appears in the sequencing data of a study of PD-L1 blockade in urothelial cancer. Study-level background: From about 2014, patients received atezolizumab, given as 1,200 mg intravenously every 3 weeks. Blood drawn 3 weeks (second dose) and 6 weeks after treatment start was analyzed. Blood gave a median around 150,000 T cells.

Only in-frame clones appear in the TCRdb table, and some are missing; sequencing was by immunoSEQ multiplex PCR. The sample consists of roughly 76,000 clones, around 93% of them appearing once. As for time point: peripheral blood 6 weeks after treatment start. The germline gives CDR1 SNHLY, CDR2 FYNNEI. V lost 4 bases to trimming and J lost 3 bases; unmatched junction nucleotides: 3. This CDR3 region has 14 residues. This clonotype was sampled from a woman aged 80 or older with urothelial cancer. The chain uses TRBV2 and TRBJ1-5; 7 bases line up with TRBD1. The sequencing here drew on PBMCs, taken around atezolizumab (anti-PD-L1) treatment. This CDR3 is CASSGTGDNQPQHF. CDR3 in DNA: TGTGCCAGCAGTGGAACAGGGGACAATCAGCCCCAGCATTTT.